The 21 T cell receptor beta chains reported below all come from one sample, sequenced in a study of blood T cell repertoires in COVID-19. The assay was immunoSEQ multiplex PCR, and TCRdb's table has in-frame clones only and misses some. The data show 200,000 to 250,000 clones, with more than 65% seen just once and approximately 4% held by the top ten. Sequencing input: peripheral blood. The receptor source for this set is a woman of 80 years or more with acute or convalescent COVID-19.

J is TRBJ2-2 and V is TRBV10-3, with D perhaps matching TRBD1 (6 bases). V was pared by 2 bases and J by 5 bases, with 12 bases between. Germline values: CDR1 ENHRY, CDR2 SYGVKD. This CDR3 has 15 residues. In DNA form, the CDR3 reads TGTGCCATCAGTGAGAGGACTCAGGGGACCGGGGAGCTGTTTTTT. Residues: CAISERTQGTGELFF.

This clone appeared a few times. The CDR3 protein is CATFRTSGGYNEQFF. The CDR3 nucleotides are TGTGCCACGTTTCGGACTAGCGGGGGGTACAATGAGCAGTTCTTC. The chain recombines TRBV24-1 with TRBJ2-1; 14 nucleotides match TRBD2. The ends lost 10 bases at V and 4 bases at J; junction bases unmatched: 5. CDR3 size: 15 residues. Germline-derived CDR1 and CDR2 are KGHDR and SFDVKD.

This clone was detected once. The rearrangement joins TRBV5-6 to TRBJ2-7; D is unclear. There are 11 residues in the CDR3. V lost 3 bases to trimming and J lost 3 bases, with 4 bases between them. The germline gives CDR1 SGHDT, CDR2 YYEEEE. The CDR3 sequence: CASSSLYEQYF. CDR3 in DNA: TGTGCCAGCAGCTCCCTCTACGAGCAGTACTTC. Full variable domain (outside the CDR3, taken from reference TRBV5-6 and TRBJ2-7): DAGVTQSPTHLIKTRGQQVTLRCSPKSGHDTVSWYQQALGQGPQFIFQYYEEEERQRGNFPDRFSGHQFPNYSSELNVNALLLGDSALYLCASSSLYEQYFGPGTRLTVT.

The rearrangement uses TRBV19 and TRBJ1-1; 7 bases match TRBD1. This CDR3 is built from 15 residues. In germline, CDR1 is LNHDA, CDR2 SQIVND (reference sequence). V was pared by 10 bases and J by 1 base, with 12 bases of the junction left unmatched. The CDR3 coding sequence is TGTGCCACCCGAACTCAGGGGGTAAAGAACACTGAAGCTTTCTTT. This encodes CATRTQGVKNTEAFF.

The rearrangement joins TRBV30 to TRBJ1-1; 10 bases fit TRBD1. V was pared by 0 bases and J by 4 bases, with 20 bases of the junction left unmatched. The length of the CDR3 is 20 residues. Per the germline V gene, CDR1 is GTSNPN and CDR2 is SVGIG (reference sequence). This CDR3 is CAWSVRQGALEREKITEAFF. The CDR3 coding sequence is TGTGCCTGGAGTGTTAGACAGGGGGCTCTTGAGCGAGAAAAAATCACTGAAGCTTTCTTT.

This chain uses TRBV15 with TRBJ2-5; 10 bases are a match to TRBD2. The germline gives CDR1 LNHNV, CDR2 YYDKDF (reference sequence). The CDR3 spans 14 residues. V lost 3 bases and J lost 5; bases outside the gene matches: 3. The CDR3 DNA follows: TGTGCCACCAGCAGTAGCGGGGGGTGGGAGACCCAGTACTTC. Its protein is CATSSSGGWETQYF.

The chain combines TRBV7-2 with TRBJ1-1; possible D gene TRBD1, 5 bases. The CDR3 covers 14 residues. Germline loops: CDR1 SGHTA, CDR2 FQGNSA. The V end was cut by 1 base, the J end by 3 bases, with 9 bases between. The CDR3 DNA follows: TGTGCCAGCAGCTTAGTAGGACACTACACTGAAGCTTTCTTT. Its protein product is CASSLVGHYTEAFF.

The chain joins TRBV29-1 to TRBJ2-3, with TRBD2 matching over 11 bases. CDR1 is SQVTM, CDR2 ANQGSEA, per germline. This CDR3 is 14 amino acids long. The V gene end was trimmed by 7 bases and the J gene end by 2 bases; junction bases not matched to a gene: 5. The CDR3 is CSARLAGITDTQYF. For the CDR3, the DNA is TGCAGCGCCCGACTAGCGGGGATCACAGATACGCAGTATTTT.

The V call is TRBV5-1, the J call TRBJ1-2; 10 nucleotides align to TRBD1. CDR3 length: 12 residues. Germline V gene lookup returns CDR1 SGHRS and CDR2 YFSETQ. The V gene end was trimmed by 7 bases and the J gene end by 8 bases; junction bases not matched to a gene: 5. The CDR3 loop reads CASGTGDGGYTF. DNA of the CDR3: TGCGCCAGCGGGACAGGGGACGGCGGCTACACCTTC.

The chain couples TRBV5-5 to TRBJ2-5; tentative D call: TRBD1 (6 bases). This CDR3 comprises 14 residues. V was shortened by 0 bases and J by 3 bases, with 9 bases between the two germline ends. Germline-derived CDR1 and CDR2 are SGHKS and YYEKEE (reference sequence). The CDR3 DNA reads TGTGCCAGCAGCTTGGGGGACACAAAAGAGACCCAGTACTTC. It specifies CASSLGDTKETQYF.

This chain connects TRBV15 to TRBJ2-7; 7 bases line up with TRBD1. V lost 3 bases, J lost 6 bases, and 8 bases stayed unmatched. The CDR3 contains 14 residues. CDR1 and CDR2 from the germline V gene are LNHNV and YYDKDF (reference sequence). CDR3 coding DNA: TGTGCCACCAGCAGGTTGCAGGGGGTAGGCGAGCAGTACTTC. Its protein product is CATSRLQGVGEQYF.

The rearrangement links TRBV3-1 (or the pseudogene TRBV3-2) to TRBJ1-1; no clear D. Per germline, CDR1 LGHDT and CDR2 YNNKEL (reference sequence). V lost 5 bases to trimming and J lost 5 bases, with 15 bases between them. This CDR3 has 14 amino acids. The CDR3 loop is CASSAREYGTEAFF. For the CDR3, the DNA is TGTGCCAGCAGCGCACGGGAGTATGGGACTGAAGCTTTCTTT.

The chain recombines TRBV10-1 with TRBJ1-1, with D possibly matching TRBD1 (5 bases). The ends were cut back, 6 bases at V and 4 bases at J, with 21 bases in the middle. CDR1 and CDR2 from the germline V gene are WNHNN and SYGVQD (reference sequence). The CDR3 covers 16 residues. CDR3: CASRASGGQGGTEAFF. In nucleotides, the CDR3 is TGCGCCAGCAGGGCCTCGGGTGGGCAGGGAGGCACTGAAGCTTTCTTT.

For this clone: This same CDR3 is encoded by further DNA sequences in the sample. CDR3 loop: CASSLGGGEKLFF. The CDR3 DNA follows: TGTGCCAGCAGCTTAGGGGGCGGTGAAAAACTGTTTTTT. The chain combines TRBV7-9 with TRBJ1-4; D perhaps matches TRBD1 (5 bases). Between the trimmed V and J ends, which lost 1 base and 7 bases, there was a span of 7 bases. The CDR3 has 13 amino acids. Germline V gives CDR1 SEHNR, CDR2 FQNEAQ (reference sequence).

The chain uses TRBV11-3 and TRBJ1-3, with unresolved D. The CDR3 runs 14 residues. Germline CDR1 and CDR2: SGHNT and YENEEA. V dropped 5 bases and J dropped 8 bases, with 16 bases sitting between them. As DNA, the CDR3 is TGTGCCAGCAGCCCCGGACGAGGGATGGACACCATATATTTT. Translating gives CASSPGRGMDTIYF.

The chain joins TRBV5-1 to TRBJ2-3; D possibly corresponds to TRBD2 (5 bases). The V gene's germline CDR1 is SGHRS and CDR2 YFSETQ. CDR3 length equals 16 residues. Deletions cut 4 bases from V and 5 bases from J, with 20 bases between. In nucleotides, the CDR3 is TGCGCCAGCAGCATCTTAGGAGGCCCCGATATAGATACGCAGTATTTT. Translation: CASSILGGPDIDTQYF.

The chain has TRBV5-6 and TRBJ1-1, with D possibly matching TRBD1 (5 bases). Germline-derived CDR1 and CDR2 are SGHDT and YYEEEE. The CDR3 is 16 residues long. The V and J ends lost 4 bases and 4 bases respectively, with 20 bases between them. Here the CDR3 reads CASSPIDPGQSTEAFF. As DNA, the CDR3 is TGTGCCAGCAGCCCCATCGATCCAGGGCAGAGCACTGAAGCTTTCTTT.

This sequence joins TRBV20-1 and TRBJ1-1; TRBD1 matches 8 bases. V shed 3 bases and J 0 bases; nucleotides not matched to a gene: 3. The germline gives CDR1 DFQATT, CDR2 SNEGSKA (reference sequence). The CDR3 consists of 14 residues. CDR3 sequence (DNA): TGCAGTGCTAGTGGACAGGGATTGAACACTGAAGCTTTCTTT. Its translation is CSASGQGLNTEAFF.

The chain joins TRBV11-3 to TRBJ1-1; D perhaps matches TRBD1 (5 bases). With 1 base removed from V and 4 bases from J, the gap between germline ends came to 10 bases. CDR3 length: 14 amino acids. The V gene's germline CDR1 is SGHNT and CDR2 YENEEA. Written as DNA, the CDR3 is TGTGCCAGCAGCTTAGGTATGGGGGGCACTGAAGCTTTCTTT. It translates to CASSLGMGGTEAFF.

With respect to this clone: A read error is possible here, since a much larger clone lies one base away. V gene TRBV11-2 combines with J gene TRBJ1-2; 8 bases agree with TRBD1. The CDR3 extends over 13 amino acids. The J segment lost 3 bases and the V segment lost 5 bases, leaving 2 bases of the junction unmatched. Germline V gene sequence: CDR1 SGHAT, CDR2 FQNNGV. DNA of the CDR3: TGTGCCAGCAGCCCGGGACAGGACTATGGCTACACCTTC. Translated, it gives CASSPGQDYGYTF.

This chain connects TRBV5-4 to TRBJ1-2; 7 nucleotides line up with TRBD1. V lost 3 bases and J lost 0; bases outside the gene matches: 5. The CDR3 runs to 15 residues. CDR1 and CDR2 (germline): SGHNT, YYREEE (reference sequence). CDR3 bases: TGTGCCAGCAGCTACCCGACAGGGACTAACTATGGCTACACCTTC. Its protein is CASSYPTGTNYGYTF.